This entry features one T cell receptor beta chain sequence. The specificity of this receptor is unknown. No base-level quality is on record; no much larger clone is a single base apart. The protocol used for the library was the immunoSEQ multiplex PCR assay. In TCRdb, the immuneACCESS table is reduced to in-frame sequences with V and J assigned. These tables do not hold every clone; where another copy was compared, an unresolved V gene accounts for under half, and the others remain unexplained. This sample has 9,500 to 15,000 clones in its table, and around 81% of those were observed once. The ten biggest clones cover about 1.1% of the sample. The sample comes from a study of chemoradiotherapy in HPV16-positive cancers (dated by TCRdb to 2022 to 2024). Study-wide context: Using functional T-cell assays on cells from a couple of HPV16-positive patients, the researchers defined candidate HPV-specific T-cell clones and common TCR motifs. The study set out to ask whether T-cell immunity against the HPV oncoproteins E6 and E7 changes over the course of chemoradiotherapy and whether that immunity affects survival. Next, the candidate HPV-specific TCRs and motifs were followed in TCR repertoires from approximately 87 patients with HPV-related cancers.

Because repertoires were sampled repeatedly during chemoradiotherapy, clonal expansion in the tumor microenvironment could be followed. From a lookup of the germline V gene, CDR1 and CDR2 are SGHTA and FQGNSA. V loses 5 bases of germline sequence and J loses 4 bases, and the interval between the two ends is 9 bases. The CDR3 covers 13 residues, taking in both the cysteine and the phenylalanine. The read is trimmed to its CDR3 DNA, 39 bases read in frame from base 1. General conclusions and limits of the study: In HPV16-positive patients, expansion of HPV-responsive T cells during chemoradiotherapy was associated with improved recurrence-free survival. Expansion of candidate HPV-specific clones and E7-related TCR motifs was observed in the tumor microenvironment during treatment, whereas no such expansion was observed for non-HPV-specific T cells. The functional definition of HPV-specific T cells was derived from only two HPV16-positive patients, and the survival association was reported for HPV16-positive patients.

The rearrangement joined TRBV7-2 to TRBJ2-1; perhaps TRBD2 is the D gene, with 6 bases matching. This sequence was found in a human donor with HPV-associated anogenital cancer. Collection took place from a patient who underwent chemoradiotherapy. The DNA sequence is given as TGTGCCAGCAGCCGGGACTTTTACAATGAGCAGTTCTTC. This is translated as CASSRDFYNEQFF.